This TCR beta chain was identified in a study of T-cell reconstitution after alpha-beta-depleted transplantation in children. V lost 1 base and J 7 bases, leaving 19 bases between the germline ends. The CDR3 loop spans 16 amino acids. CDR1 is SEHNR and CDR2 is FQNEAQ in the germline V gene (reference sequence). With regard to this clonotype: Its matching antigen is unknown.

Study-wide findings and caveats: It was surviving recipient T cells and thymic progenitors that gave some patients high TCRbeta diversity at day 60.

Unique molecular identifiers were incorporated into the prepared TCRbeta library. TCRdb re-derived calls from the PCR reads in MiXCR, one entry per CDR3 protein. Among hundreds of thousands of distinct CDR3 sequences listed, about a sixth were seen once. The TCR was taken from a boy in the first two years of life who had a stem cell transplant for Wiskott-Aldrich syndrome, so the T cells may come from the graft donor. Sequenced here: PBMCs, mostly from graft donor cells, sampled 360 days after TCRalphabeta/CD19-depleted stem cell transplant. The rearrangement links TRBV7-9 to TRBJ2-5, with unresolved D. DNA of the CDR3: TGTGCCAGCAGCTTAGTACAAGGAAAGGAGCGTAGGACCCAGTACTTC. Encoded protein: CASSLVQGKERRTQYF.